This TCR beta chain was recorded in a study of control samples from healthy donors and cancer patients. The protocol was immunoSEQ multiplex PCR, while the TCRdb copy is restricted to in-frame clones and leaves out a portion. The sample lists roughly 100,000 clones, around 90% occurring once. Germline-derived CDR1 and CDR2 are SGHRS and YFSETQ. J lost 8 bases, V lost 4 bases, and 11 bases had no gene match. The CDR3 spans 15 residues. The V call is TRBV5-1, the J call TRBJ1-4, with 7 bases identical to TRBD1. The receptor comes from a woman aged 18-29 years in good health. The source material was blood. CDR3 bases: TGCGCCAGCAGCACCCAACAGGGGACTCAGGAAAAACTGTTTTTT. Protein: CASSTQQGTQEKLFF.